This T cell receptor beta chain was profiled in a study of graft-versus-host responses after intestinal transplantation. Looking at the study overall: Anti-thymocyte globulin was used for induction in all recipients, who then took tacrolimus and steroids for 2 to 4 years. Regarding the study as a whole: Subjects displaying graft-donor T cell macrochimerism possessed elevated graft-versus-host to host-versus-graft clonal ratios inside allografts.

Clones were sequenced by immunoSEQ multiplex PCR, and TCRdb holds only the in-frame ones, with some missing. The sample yields fewer than 130,000 clones, 93% seen once. The CDR3 totals 13 residues. The V and J ends lost 6 bases and 4 bases respectively, with 10 bases between them. Germline lookup yields CDR1 PRHDT and CDR2 FYEKMQ (reference sequence). To note about this clone: The antigen is undetermined.

Sequenced here: unstimulated CD8+ T cells sorted from spleen or lymph node cells, sampled before intestinal transplant. V and J are TRBV13 and TRBJ1-5; perhaps TRBD1 as D (6 bases). The TCR sequence derives from a human donor who received an intestinal transplant. The chain's CDR3 is CASSFDRNQPQHF. Written as DNA, the CDR3 is TGTGCCAGCAGTTTTGACAGGAATCAGCCCCAGCATTTT. Looking up the rest from reference TRBV13 and TRBJ1-5 gives the full variable domain: AAGVIQSPRHLIKEKRETATLKCYPIPRHDTVYWYQQGPGQDPQFLISFYEKMQSDKGSIPDRFSAQQFSDYHSELNMSSLELGDSALYFCASSFDRNQPQHFGDGTRLSIL.